This TCR beta chain was sequenced in a study of T cells after yellow fever vaccination (dated by TCRdb to the late 2010s). Regarding the complete study: Libraries from fractions with low cell numbers were prepared with the SMART-Seq v4 Ultra Low Input RNA kit. Blood was collected at multiple timepoints before and after primary and secondary immunization, and bulk PBMC replicates and cell subsets were isolated. To follow T-cell clones before and after both primary and booster YFV17D yellow fever vaccination, bulk TCR alpha and beta repertoires underwent longitudinal sequencing. Two healthy male donors, one aged 18 to 30 and one aged 30 to 40 years, were included in the cohort.

As encoded in the germline V gene (reference sequence), CDR1 is DFQATT while CDR2 is SNEGSKA. The cysteine opens and the phenylalanine closes a CDR3 of 12 amino acids. Only CDR3 DNA remains: 36 bases, in frame from the first base. Between the V and J ends, shortened by 5 bases and 4 bases respectively, the junction contains 9 bases. The treatment or condition tag for this specimen amounts to: live attenuated yellow fever vaccine strain. At every blood-draw timepoint, two biological replicates of bulk PBMCs were collected. PBMCs were isolated from peripheral blood using a standard Ficoll-Paque protocol. TriZol was used to extract RNA from bulk PBMCs, CD4 and CD8 fractions, and dextramer-positive and dextramer-negative fractions. Results and caveats for the whole study, not just this receptor: Only two donors were included in the study, so the extent to which the findings can be generalized is limited. Compared with the primary T-cell response, the secondary T-cell response was weaker but faster, peaking on day 5 rather than day 15. Most clones expanded after primary vaccination (approximately 97% of CD4 and 80% to 90% of CD8) were re-detected after the booster, suggesting that broad memory maintenance occurred. A small share of clonotypes was detected in both CD4 and CD8 compartments, with the overlap likely arising from convergent recombination. Computational filtering was required because FACS-sorted repertoires could contain abundant contaminating clonotypes from the bulk population.

TCR cDNA was synthesized by 5'RACE template switching, through which a universal primer site and unique molecular identifiers were introduced. Priming for cDNA synthesis came from both the TCR alpha and TCR beta constant segments. Library amplification involved two PCR steps, and the second step added sample barcodes and sequencing adapters. Sequencing of libraries was done on Illumina HiSeq 2500 (2x100 bp) or NovaSeq (2x150 bp). In the source study's methods: MIGEC was used to demultiplex reads and collapse the reads into UMI consensus sequences, and MiXCR was used for V(D)J alignment. Clonotypes responding to the vaccine were identified with edgeR on replicate PBMC samples, with the criteria of FDR below 0.01 and a log2 fold change above 5 up to day 15. CD4 or CD8 identity was assigned to each bulk clonotype according to whether the clonotype was present at higher abundance in the sequenced CD4 repertoire or the sequenced CD8 repertoire. TCRdb reran the public reads through fastp at Q25 and MiXCR, keeping productive beta chains. Here each entry gathers all rows of one CDR3 protein and keeps the most common genes and DNA. The V and J calls follow TCRdb's processing rather than the paper's. The sample profile shows a few hundred thousand distinct CDR3 sequences; around 16% of them were found once. The ten largest clones capture roughly a sixth of the sample.

Comment on this clonotype: The antigen it recognizes is unknown. No much larger clonotype is one base removed from it; base qualities were not supplied.

The starting material was PBMCs, obtained 5 to 6 days after the first yellow fever vaccination. The chain was built from TRBV20-1 and TRBJ1-3, and TRBD1 may be the D gene, going by 5 matching bases. This clonotype was sampled from a man between 18 and 35 years old who received the YFV17D yellow fever vaccine. The CDR3 reads CSAGADGNTIYF. Read as DNA, the sequence is TGCAGTGCTGGGGCCGACGGAAACACCATATATTTT.